This TCR beta chain originates from a study of blood T cell repertoires in COVID-19. Data came from immunoSEQ multiplex PCR; TCRdb stores just in-frame clones and leaves some out. Among roughly 200,000 clones listed, about nine tenths were seen once. CDR1 is SGHAT and CDR2 is FQNNGV in the germline V gene. This CDR3 is 16 amino acids long. The J segment lost 6 bases and the V segment lost 5 bases, leaving 14 bases of the junction unmatched. This chain links TRBV11-2 with TRBJ2-3; 7 nucleotides agree with TRBD2. The source is a man aged 40-49 years with acute or convalescent COVID-19. Sequenced material: peripheral blood. The CDR3 nucleotides are TGTGCCAGCAGCCGGGAGGCAGGAGGGGCCGGGGATACGCAGTATTTT. It is translated as CASSREAGGAGDTQYF.